Listed below are T cell receptor beta chains from one sample, sequenced in a study of T cells in narcolepsy. Clones were read by immunoSEQ multiplex PCR, and TCRdb kept only the in-frame ones, dropping some. The sample consists of 30,000 to 40,000 clones, more than 75% of them appearing once. The material sequenced was memory (CD45RA-) CD4+ T cells from blood. The receptors were sampled from a human donor in good health. Both conserved end residues are part of each CDR3. The D gene is left open where the match is weak. Expanded clones are given a class, and other clones once, few, many or no size at all.

NA	NA	TRBV5-6	TRBJ2-3	TGTGCCAGCAGCTTGGGGGGAGATACGCAGTATTTT	CASSLGGDTQYF
few	NA	TRBV19	TRBJ1-2	TGTGCCAGTAAGCCAGGCGACGATATCTATGGCTACACCTTC	CASKPGDDIYGYTF
NA	NA	TRBV5-1	TRBJ1-2	TGCGCCAGCAGCTTGGGGCCGACTAGGGGCTACACCTTC	CASSLGPTRGYTF
few	NA	TRBV19	TRBJ1-6	TGTGCCAGTAGTATGACGGGGATCACCTATAATTCACCCCTCCACTTT	CASSMTGITYNSPLHF
NA	NA	TRBV5-1	TRBJ1-6	TGCGCCAGCAGCTTGGCCGACGGTGGTAATTCACCCCTCCACTTT	CASSLADGGNSPLHF
few	TRBD1	TRBV5-1	TRBJ1-1	TGCGCCAGCAGCGACGGACAGGGGCCGATGAACACTGAAGCTTTCTTT	CASSDGQGPMNTEAFF
NA	TRBD1	TRBV27	TRBJ2-7	TGTGCCAGCAGTTTAGGGGCAGGGGGCGCTTGGGGCGAGCAGTACTTC	CASSLGAGGAWGEQYF
few	NA	TRBV4-2	TRBJ2-3	TGTGCCAGCAGCCAAAACTACAAAACAGGGCTTGCAGATACGCAGTATTTT	CASSQNYKTGLADTQYF
few	NA	TRBV7-8	TRBJ2-7	TGTGCCAGCAGCCCCCCTAGGGACTCCGAGCAGTACTTC	CASSPPRDSEQYF
once	NA	TRBV4-2	TRBJ1-1	TGTGCCAGCAGCCAAGATGTACGGGCTGAAGCTTTCTTT	CASSQDVRAEAFF
NA	TRBD1	TRBV5-4	TRBJ1-5	TGTGCCACGTCTGACAGGGACAATTATAGCAATCAGCCCCAGCATTTT	CATSDRDNYSNQPQHF
NA	NA	TRBV30	TRBJ1-2	TGTGCCTGGCTGGAGGGGACCGGGGGGGCCTACACCTTC	CAWLEGTGGAYTF
NA	TRBD2	TRBV9	TRBJ2-2	TGTGCCAGCCGGACTAGCACGGACACCGGGGAGCTGTTTTTT	CASRTSTDTGELFF
NA	TRBD1	TRBV19	TRBJ2-7	TGTGCCAGTAGTCAAGGACAGGTTAGCTACGAGCAGTACTTC	CASSQGQVSYEQYF
NA	NA	TRBV10-1	TRBJ1-1	TGCGCCAGCAGTGTCGACCCGAACACTGAAGCTTTCTTT	CASSVDPNTEAFF
NA	TRBD1	TRBV11-2	TRBJ1-5	TGTGCCAGCAGCCTCAGTGGGACAGGGAACAATCAGCCCCAGCATTTT	CASSLSGTGNNQPQHF
NA	NA	TRBV12-2	TRBJ1-1	TGTGCAAGTCGCTTAGCCCCCGGTGGGAGGGCCTGGACTGAAGCTTTCTTT	CASRLAPGGRAWTEAFF
NA	TRBD2	TRBV9	TRBJ2-3	TGTGCCAGCAGCCCGAGAGGGGCGGGTAGCGGGAGTAGTACAGATACGCAGTATTTT	CASSPRGAGSGSSTDTQYF
once	NA	TRBV7-2	TRBJ2-3	TGTGCCAGCACAAGTTACGGCAACACAGATACGCAGTATTTT	CASTSYGNTDTQYF
NA	TRBD2	TRBV11-2	TRBJ2-3	TGTGCCAGCAGCTCCCCGCGACTAGCGGAAACGCAGTATTTT	CASSSPRLAETQYF
NA	NA	TRBV5-1	TRBJ2-7	TGCGCCAGCAGCGAGACAGGATTCTACGAGCAGTACTTC	CASSETGFYEQYF
NA	NA	TRBV21-1	TRBJ1-2	TGTGCCAGCAGCAAAAGGCTGGGGGAGCACGATGGCTACACCTTC	CASSKRLGEHDGYTF
NA	TRBD1	TRBV5-1	TRBJ1-1	TGCGCCAGCAAAGGGGGCAAAAGGACTGAAGCTTTCTTT	CASKGGKRTEAFF